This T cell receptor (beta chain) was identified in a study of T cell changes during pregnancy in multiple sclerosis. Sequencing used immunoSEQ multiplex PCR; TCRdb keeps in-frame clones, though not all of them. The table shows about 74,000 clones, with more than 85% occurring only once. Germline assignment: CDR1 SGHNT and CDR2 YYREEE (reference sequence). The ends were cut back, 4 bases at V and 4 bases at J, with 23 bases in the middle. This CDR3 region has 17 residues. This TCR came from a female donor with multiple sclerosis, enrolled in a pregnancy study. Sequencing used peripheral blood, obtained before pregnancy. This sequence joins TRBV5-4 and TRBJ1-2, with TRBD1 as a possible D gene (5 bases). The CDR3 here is CASSLPLSRAGAYGYTF. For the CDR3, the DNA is TGTGCCAGCAGCCTTCCTCTCTCCAGGGCGGGAGCCTATGGCTACACCTTC.